This section outlines one T cell receptor (beta chain) sequence together with its context. Its antigen is undetermined. Germline V CDR1 and CDR2: SQVTM, ANQGSEA. Trimming took 6 bases from V and 4 from J, leaving 15 bases between them. The CDR3 length is 13 residues. This entry is derived from a study of cytomegalovirus exposure and HLA in healthy donors. Whole-study context: When fewer than 500 donors were genotyped, 80% to 90% of them were found to fall in the Caucasian-associated ancestry cluster.

Study-wide results and limits: Being productive about 87% or about 30% of the time was typical of most TCR beta V segments in an earlier analysis. TRBV6-2, TRBV6-3 and other indistinguishable V segments were excluded. A later analysis found TCR association rates differed by HLA locus, highest for DRB1 and lowest for HLA-C.

The PCR contained 60 Vbeta and 13 Jbeta primers. Assay used: immunoSEQ multiplex PCR; TCRdb lists only in-frame clones, some missing. Of roughly 170,000 clones in the sample, around 83% are singletons; the top ten hold 1.6%. The chain joins TRBV29-1 to TRBJ2-5, with D possibly TRBD2 on 6 matching bases. The TCR originated in a man aged 50-60 years in good health and CMV-seronegative. Input material: PBMCs. The chain's CDR3 is CSVAGGRGETQYF. For the CDR3, the DNA is TGCAGCGTCGCCGGGGGAAGGGGAGAGACCCAGTACTTC.